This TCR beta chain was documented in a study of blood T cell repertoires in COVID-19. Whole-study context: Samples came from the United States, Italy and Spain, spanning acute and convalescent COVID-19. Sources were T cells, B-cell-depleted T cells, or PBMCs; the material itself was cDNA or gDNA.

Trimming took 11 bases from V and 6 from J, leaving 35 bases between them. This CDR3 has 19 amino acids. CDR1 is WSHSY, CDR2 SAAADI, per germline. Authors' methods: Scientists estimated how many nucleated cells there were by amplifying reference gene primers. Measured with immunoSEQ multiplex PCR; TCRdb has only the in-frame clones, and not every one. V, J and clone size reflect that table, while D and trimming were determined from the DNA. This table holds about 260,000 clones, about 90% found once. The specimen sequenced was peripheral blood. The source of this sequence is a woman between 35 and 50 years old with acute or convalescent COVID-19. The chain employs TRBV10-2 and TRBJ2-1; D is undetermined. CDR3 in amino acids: CAGTVDSSQVVSRSNEQFF. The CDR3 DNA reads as TGCGCCGGTACTGTAGATAGTTCTCAGGTGGTTTCTCGGTCCAATGAGCAGTTCTTC.